This T cell receptor (beta chain) was documented in a study of shared T cell receptors in the human thymus. Measured with immunoSEQ multiplex PCR; TCRdb has only the in-frame clones, and not every one. Seen here are approximately 730,000 clones, 70% to 90% observed once, and the top ten hold roughly 0.01%. The data also belong to a second study, concerning human thymus T cells.

Sequencing was done on a sample of thymocytes. The source of this sequence is a girl under three years old with a congenital heart defect.

The CDR3 region has the DNA TGTGCCAGCAGCTCGGGACTAGCTAGGCATGAGCAGTTCTTC. Translating gives CASSSGLARHEQFF. The chain combines TRBV7-9 with TRBJ2-1, with TRBD2 matching over 9 bases. CDR3 length equals 14 residues. V was clipped by 4 bases and J by 8 bases; unmatched bases: 6. In germline, CDR1 is SEHNR, CDR2 FQNEAQ (reference sequence).